There are many counts of the clone carrying this T cell receptor beta chain. The data were taken from a study of T cells in Graves' hyperthyroidism and ophthalmopathy. V gave up 6 bases and J gave up 6 bases; unmatched junction bases: 4. Germline assignment: CDR1 MNHNS and CDR2 SASEGT. The length of the CDR3 is 13 residues. Researchers took RNA transcripts and amplified the TCR beta CDR3 regions from them. TCR CDR3 regions were first amplified by RT-PCR with HTBI primers. Each CDR3 protein is one row after TCRdb ran MiXCR on the multiplex PCR reads. The sample yields 530,000 or so distinct CDR3 sequences, roughly 15% seen once. PBMCs stemmed from approximately 9.1 ml fresh peripheral blood.

This clonotype originated in a woman aged 18 to 35 with Graves' ophthalmopathy. The sequenced sample was blood. The chain combines TRBV6-1 with TRBJ1-2; 10 bases map to TRBD1. The CDR3 bases are TGTGCCAGCAGGACCGGGACAGGGGATGGCTACACCTTC. Translation: CASRTGTGDGYTF.